This T cell receptor beta chain comes out of a study of blood T cell repertoires in COVID-19. Whole-study context: The United States, Italy and Spain were the sources of the acute and convalescent COVID-19 samples. In each case, the material was cDNA or gDNA derived from T cells, B-cell-depleted T cells, or PBMCs.

The authors' processing: How many nucleated cells were present was estimated from reference gene primer amplification. The assay was immunoSEQ multiplex PCR, and TCRdb's table has in-frame clones only and misses some. That table furnishes V, J and clone size, whereas the DNA furnished D and trimming. The sample lists around 120,000 clones, 69% occurring once. The germline V gene has CDR1 SGHRS and CDR2 YFSETQ. CDR3 size: 14 residues. V was clipped by 6 bases and J by 4 bases, with 16 bases between them. As concerns this clone: Different DNA sequences within this sample yield the same CDR3.

Sequencing was done on a sample of peripheral blood. The TCR originated in a man of 80 years or more with acute or convalescent COVID-19. The genes are TRBV5-1 and TRBJ2-5, with D perhaps TRBD1 (6 bases). CDR3 nucleotides: TGCGCCAGCAACCAGCAGGGGTCCGCAGAGACCCAGTACTTC. It translates to CASNQQGSAETQYF.